Sequencing of this T cell receptor (beta chain) was carried out in a study of blood T cell repertoires in COVID-19. Study-wide context: Samples of COVID-19 (acute and convalescent) were obtained from the United States, Italy and Spain.

The Seattle site enrolled patients during active infection and followed them longitudinally. Authors' data handling: Estimation of nucleated cell counts relied on the amplification of reference gene primers. The protocol was immunoSEQ multiplex PCR, while the TCRdb copy is restricted to in-frame clones and leaves out a portion. Clonal size and the V and J genes are those of that table, whereas D and trimming came from the DNA. The sample includes nearly 300,000 clones, about four fifths of them seen just once. Germline CDR1 and CDR2: SGHVS and FQNEAQ. This CDR3 region has 15 residues. V shed 4 bases and J 2 bases; nucleotides not matched to a gene: 3.

The sequence was collected from a human donor with COVID-19, enrolled during active disease. The donor label of this sample is uncertain. Sequenced: peripheral blood. The chain carries TRBV7-8 and TRBJ1-3; 9 bases are a match to TRBD1. The CDR3 nucleotides read TGTGCCAGCAGCTCGTGGGACAGGGCTGGAAACACCATATATTTT. Protein product: CASSSWDRAGNTIYF.